Sequencing of this T cell receptor beta chain was carried out in a study of cytomegalovirus exposure and HLA in healthy donors. Study at large: Within the Caucasian-associated ancestry cluster were around 81% of the 398 genotyped donors. Overall study findings and caveats: A missense DCLRE1C variant was associated with V- and J-gene trimming of TCR beta chains in a later analysis, and an independent cohort replicated the association. The listing of 150 to 200 TCR beta chains classed them as cytomegalovirus-associated. A further, later analysis showed that HLA-associated TCR beta chains (compared with equally common others) were more clonally expanded.

This clone was picked up a small number of times. The antigen is not known. The PCR contained 60 Vbeta and 13 Jbeta primers. Clones were sequenced by immunoSEQ multiplex PCR, and TCRdb holds only the in-frame ones, with some missing. The table records about 130,000 clones, about 78% of them present only once. Sequencing used PBMCs. The origin of this receptor is a man between 25 and 39 years old in good health and CMV-seronegative.

CDR3: CSVEWPGGGSMGYTF. Written as DNA, the CDR3 is TGCAGCGTTGAATGGCCAGGGGGCGGGAGTATGGGCTACACCTTC. V usage is TRBV29-1 and J usage is TRBJ1-2; the match to TRBD1 covers 8 bases. The CDR3 spans 15 residues. The V gene end was trimmed by 2 bases and the J gene end by 8 bases; junction bases not matched to a gene: 13. CDR1 is SQVTM, CDR2 ANQGSEA, per germline.